This paragraph covers one T cell receptor (beta chain) sequence. What it binds is not known. The memory fraction was CD4+CD45RO+CD25- cells. TCRdb reanalysed the 5' RACE reads using MiXCR and keeps one entry per CDR3 protein. The sample includes about 64,000 distinct CDR3 sequences, roughly 23% of them seen just once. Study-wide findings and caveats: The TCR gene usage of tumor memory CD4+ T cells clustered together with blood and lymph node memory CD4+ cells and with lymph node naive CD4+ cells.

The receptor was derived from a female donor with breast cancer. The sequenced sample was memory CD4+ T cells sorted from a lymph node. The subset here: memory CD4+ T cells, CD4+CD45RO+CD25-.

The CDR3 DNA reads as TGTGCCAGCAGTTCTTTGACAGGGAGGACTGAAGCTTTCTTT. It specifies CASSSLTGRTEAFF. J is TRBJ1-1 and V is TRBV6-1; 7 nucleotides match TRBD1. With V trimmed by 5 bases and J by 5 bases, 8 bases remained unmatched. The CDR3 sequence is 14 residues long. Germline V gene data show CDR1 as MNHNS and CDR2 as SASEGT.